Below are 23 T cell receptor beta chains sequenced from a single sample in a study of cytomegalovirus exposure and HLA in healthy donors. PCR employed 60 Vbeta and 13 Jbeta primers. Only in-frame clones appear in the TCRdb table, and some are missing; sequencing was by immunoSEQ multiplex PCR. This sample has about 160,000 clones, with roughly 84% found just once. Specimen: PBMCs. The receptors here all came from a man younger than 45 in good health and CMV-seronegative.

This clone is a singleton in its sample. The chain joins TRBV9 to TRBJ2-3, with D possibly being TRBD2 (6 bases). Trimming removed 0 bases at V and 2 bases at J, with 13 bases between. CDR1 is SGDLS, CDR2 YYNGEE, per germline. CDR3 length: 16 residues. DNA of the CDR3: TGTGCCAGCAGCGTAGAGGGCCTAGCGACCACAGATACGCAGTATTTT. The encoded protein is CASSVEGLATTDTQYF.

The chain is built from TRBV6-1 and TRBJ2-3, with 11 bases matching TRBD2. Trimming at V came to 2 bases and at J to 0 bases, leaving 4 bases not matched to a gene. CDR3 size: 17 residues. Germline lookup yields CDR1 MNHNS and CDR2 SASEGT. CDR3 sequence: CASSELAGGQSTDTQYF. The DNA of the CDR3 is TGTGCCAGCAGTGAACTAGCGGGAGGCCAAAGCACAGATACGCAGTATTTT.

The sample holds a few counts of this clone. The chain recombines TRBV6-6 with TRBJ2-5; D is ambiguous. Germline V lookup: CDR1 MNHNY, CDR2 SVGAGI (reference sequence). The ends were cut back, 6 bases at V and 5 bases at J, with 13 bases in the middle. CDR3 length: 13 amino acids. The CDR3 bases are TGTGCCAGCAGGAGGCCTGGCCGGGAGACCCAGTACTTC. This translates into CASRRPGRETQYF.

This chain connects TRBV5-1 to TRBJ1-2; the match to TRBD1 covers 10 bases. The CDR3 is made up of 14 amino acids. Germline V lookup: CDR1 SGHRS, CDR2 YFSETQ. Trimming cost V 3 bases and J 6 bases; bases outside gene matches: 5. The CDR3 DNA follows: TGCGCCAGCAGCTCGGAGGGACAGGGGCATGGCTACACCTTC. It encodes CASSSEGQGHGYTF. The full variable domain, rest sourced from reference TRBV5-1 and TRBJ1-2, is KAGVTQTPRYLIKTRGQQVTLSCSPISGHRSVSWYQQTPGQGLQFLFEYFSETQRNKGNFPGRFSGRQFSNSRSEMNVSTLELGDSALYLCASSSEGQGHGYTFGSGTRLTVV.

In its sample, this clone was seen once. The CDR3 sequence: CASSQVGAGGETQYF. The DNA of the CDR3 is TGCGCCAGCAGCCAAGTCGGCGCAGGCGGGGAGACCCAGTACTTC. The chain has TRBV4-1 and TRBJ2-5; tentatively, D is TRBD2 (5 bases). CDR3 length equals 15 residues. CDR1 is MGHRA and CDR2 is YSYEKL in the germline V gene. V was clipped by 1 base and J by 5 bases, with 14 bases between them.

The gene calls are TRBV5-1 and TRBJ2-1; 9 bases map to TRBD1. This CDR3 spans 14 amino acids. After removal of 4 bases from V and 10 bases from J, the junction contained 9 bases not matched to a gene. The V gene's germline CDR1 is SGHRS and CDR2 YFSETQ. CDR3 DNA sequence: TGCGCCAGCAGCCAGGACAGGGGTGTCGGCGAGCAGTTCTTC. As protein: CASSQDRGVGEQFF.

The chain links TRBV18 to TRBJ2-3; D gene uncertain. This CDR3 is 12 amino acids long. Germline assignment: CDR1 KGHSH and CDR2 LQKENI. The V end was cut by 2 bases, the J end by 4 bases, with 4 bases between. In DNA, the CDR3 is TGTGCCAGCTCACCATTCGCAGATACGCAGTATTTT. Translation: CASSPFADTQYF.

V is TRBV10-1 and J is TRBJ1-6; 8 nucleotides agree with TRBD1. The CDR3 totals 18 residues. V lost 3 bases to trimming and J lost 3 bases; unmatched junction nucleotides: 10. CDR1 WNHNN and CDR2 SYGVQD come from the germline V gene (reference sequence). Here the CDR3 DNA reads TGCGCCAGCAGTGATAGTGCCGGGACAGGATTCTATAATTCACCCCTCCACTTT. Encoded protein: CASSDSAGTGFYNSPLHF.

This rearrangement joins TRBV7-2 to TRBJ1-1; D is unclear. Germline V gives CDR1 SGHTA, CDR2 FQGNSA. The CDR3 is 12 amino acids. The ends were cut back, 3 bases at V and 8 bases at J, with 10 bases in the middle. CDR3 amino acids: CASSLLTGEAFF. The CDR3 region has the DNA TGTGCCAGCAGCTTGCTGACGGGGGAAGCTTTCTTT.

The CDR3 DNA follows: TGTGCCTGGAGTGTACCAGGGTCGCAGGGGGCGCAGTACTTC. Amino acids: CAWSVPGSQGAQYF. J is TRBJ2-7 and V is TRBV30, with TRBD1 identical over 8 bases. Germline values: CDR1 GTSNPN, CDR2 SVGIG (reference sequence). This CDR3 has 14 residues. V lost 0 bases to trimming and J lost 9 bases; unmatched junction nucleotides: 10. Combining the CDR3 with reference TRBV30 and TRBJ2-7 gives the whole variable domain SQTIHQWPATLVQPVGSPLSLECTVEGTSNPNLYWYRQAAGRGLQLLFYSVGIGQISSEVPQNLSASRPQDRQFILSSKKLLLSDSGFYLCAWSVPGSQGAQYFGPGTRLTVT.

The gene calls are TRBV15 and TRBJ2-2; 8 nucleotides line up with TRBD1. The CDR3 is 16 amino acids. Germline trimming cut 6 bases from V and 5 bases from J; bases unmatched to any gene: 11. CDR1 LNHNV and CDR2 YYDKDF come from the germline V gene (reference sequence). The CDR3 reads CATRLTGTGGTGELFF. The CDR3 DNA follows: TGTGCCACCAGACTGACCGGGACAGGCGGGACCGGGGAGCTGTTTTTT. Supplemented by reference TRBV15 and TRBJ2-2, the full variable domain reads DAMVIQNPRYQVTQFGKPVTLSCSQTLNHNVMYWYQQKSSQAPKLLFHYYDKDFNNEADTPDNFQSRRPNTSFCFLDIRSPGLGDTAMYLCATRLTGTGGTGELFFGEGSRLTVL.

The sample holds one count of this clone. The rearrangement links TRBV6-1 to TRBJ2-3; D is ambiguous. This CDR3 contains 16 residues. The germline V gene has CDR1 MNHNS and CDR2 SASEGT. V was shortened by 2 bases and J by 0 bases, with 12 bases between the two germline ends. For the CDR3, the DNA is TGTGCCAGCAGTGAATTAGGCGGCAAGAGCACAGATACGCAGTATTTT. This gives the protein CASSELGGKSTDTQYF.

This sequence joins TRBV10-2 and TRBJ2-5; TRBD2 matches at 9 bases. This CDR3 has 15 amino acids. Germline V gene data show CDR1 as WSHSY and CDR2 as SAAADI. The trim removed 3 bases at V and 5 bases at J, leaving 7 bases unmatched. CDR3 DNA sequence: TGCGCCAGCAGTGATCCGGGACTAGCACGGGAGACCCAGTACTTC. This encodes CASSDPGLARETQYF.

The chain recombines TRBV30 with TRBJ1-1; D ambiguous. The V end was cut by 2 bases, the J end by 1 base, with 8 bases between. The CDR3 is 13 residues long. Germline V lookup: CDR1 GTSNPN, CDR2 SVGIG (reference sequence). The CDR3 DNA is TGTGCCTGGAGTATGCAGGAGAACACTGAAGCTTTCTTT. Its protein product is CAWSMQENTEAFF.

V gene TRBV29-1 combines with J gene TRBJ2-3, with 7 bases aligning to TRBD2. The V segment lost 4 bases and the J segment 3 bases; nucleotides outside the gene matches: 7. This CDR3 is 14 amino acids long. The germline gives CDR1 SQVTM, CDR2 ANQGSEA. The CDR3 region has the DNA TGCAGCGTTGTGGTCGGGGGGAGAACAGATACGCAGTATTTT. Translation gives CSVVVGGRTDTQYF.

The rearrangement joins TRBV5-5 to TRBJ2-2; possibly TRBD1 for D (5 bases). Germline V gene lookup returns CDR1 SGHKS and CDR2 YYEKEE (reference sequence). V lost 2 bases, J lost 2 bases, and 10 bases lay in between. The CDR3 extends over 15 amino acids. The CDR3 nucleotides read TGTGCCAGCAGCTTTCTCGACAGCAACACCGGGGAGCTGTTTTTT. Protein sequence: CASSFLDSNTGELFF. The whole variable domain, remainder taken from reference TRBV5-5 and TRBJ2-2, is DAGVTQSPTHLIKTRGQQVTLRCSPISGHKSVSWYQQVLGQGPQFIFQYYEKEERGRGNFPDRFSARQFPNYSSELNVNALLLGDSALYLCASSFLDSNTGELFFGEGSRLTVL.

J is TRBJ1-1 and V is TRBV6-5, with D tentatively TRBD1 (6 bases). The ends were cut back, 5 bases at V and 0 bases at J, with 13 bases in the middle. The germline gives CDR1 MNHEY, CDR2 SVGAGI. The CDR3 has 15 residues. The CDR3 bases are TGTGCCAGCAGTCCCCGGACAGCGATGAACACTGAAGCTTTCTTT. It encodes CASSPRTAMNTEAFF.

This clone was detected once. The chain joins TRBV6-5 to TRBJ2-7; weak D call: TRBD1 (6 bases). The CDR3 runs to 13 residues. Trimming took 0 bases from V and 4 from J, leaving 7 bases between them. Germline CDR1 reads MNHEY; CDR2 reads SVGAGI. The CDR3 nucleotides are TGTGCCAGCAGTTACTCGGGGGCATACGAGCAGTACTTC. Translating gives CASSYSGAYEQYF.

CDR3 in amino acids: CASSTESGAGLGGELFF. CDR3 DNA sequence: TGTGCCAGCAGCACAGAAAGTGGCGCAGGGTTAGGCGGGGAGCTGTTTTTT. The chain carries TRBV11-3 and TRBJ2-2; TRBD1 might be the D (5 bases). Per germline, CDR1 SGHNT and CDR2 YENEEA. The CDR3 has 17 amino acids. V was trimmed by 5 bases and J by 7 bases, leaving 23 bases between them.

J is TRBJ1-2 and V is TRBV5-4; 9 nucleotides match TRBD1. With 3 bases clipped from V and 4 bases from J, the junction kept 7 bases outside the gene matches. CDR1 and CDR2 from the germline V gene are SGHNT and YYREEE (reference sequence). The CDR3 is 15 amino acids. DNA of the CDR3: TGTGCCAGCAGCTCGAGTACAGGGGGCAGCTATGGCTACACCTTC. It specifies CASSSSTGGSYGYTF.

The chain recombines TRBV6-5 with TRBJ1-4; D is uncertain. The CDR3 has 15 amino acids. Germline V gene data show CDR1 as MNHEY and CDR2 as SVGAGI. Trimming pared 0 bases from V and 8 bases from J, leaving 13 bases between. CDR3 in amino acids: CASSYSRGFGEKLFF. CDR3 coding DNA: TGTGCCAGCAGTTACTCGAGAGGTTTCGGGGAAAAACTGTTTTTT.

The V call is TRBV6-1, the J call TRBJ1-1; the D is unclear. The CDR3 loop spans 13 amino acids. V was cut by 5 bases and J by 0 bases, with 7 bases left in between. The germline CDR1 and CDR2 sequences are MNHNS and SASEGT. DNA of the CDR3: TGTGCCAGCAGTTCACAGATGAACACTGAAGCTTTCTTT. This codes for CASSSQMNTEAFF.

The chain has TRBV30 and TRBJ1-6; D not resolved. In germline, CDR1 is GTSNPN, CDR2 SVGIG (reference sequence). There are 12 residues in the CDR3. Between the trimmed V and J ends, which lost 2 bases and 9 bases, there was a span of 8 bases. CDR3 sequence reads: CAWSYSGSPLHF. In nucleotides, the CDR3 is TGTGCCTGGAGTTATTCGGGTTCACCCCTCCACTTT.